A selection of T cell receptor beta chains follows, all from one sample in a study of cytomegalovirus exposure and HLA in healthy donors. Profiling relied on immunoSEQ multiplex PCR, and the TCRdb table lists in-frame clones only, not all of them. The repertoire includes over 150,000 clones, 60% to 80% of them detected once, and over 2% sits in the top ten. Source material: PBMCs. These receptors came from a woman aged 35 to 49 in good health and CMV-seropositive. The CDR3 runs from the conserved cysteine through the conserved F or W. A D gene is named only where the DNA matches it firmly. Expanded clones are given a class, and other clones once, few, many or no size at all.

NA	TRBV13	TRBJ2-7	TRBD2	CASSGTSGYSYEQYF	TGTGCCAGCAGCGGGACTAGCGGGTATTCCTACGAGCAGTACTTC
NA	TRBV4-3	TRBJ2-3	TRBD2	CASSQDRLAGGSAVADTQYF	TGCGCCAGCAGCCAAGATAGGCTAGCGGGGGGTTCGGCCGTGGCAGATACGCAGTATTTT
NA	TRBV28	TRBJ2-3	TRBD1	CASSSTGGRRDTQYF	TGTGCCAGCAGTTCTACAGGGGGCCGAAGAGATACGCAGTATTTT
NA	TRBV21-1	TRBJ1-4	NA	CASSALSVGGSANEKLFF	TGTGCCAGCAGCGCCCTATCGGTCGGGGGAAGTGCTAATGAAAAACTGTTTTTT
NA	TRBV28	TRBJ1-2	TRBD1	CASNPQGGGYTF	TGTGCCAGCAACCCCCAGGGGGGTGGCTACACCTTC
NA	TRBV19	TRBJ2-7	NA	CASSSRGTYEQYF	TGTGCCAGTAGTTCCCGCGGGACCTACGAGCAGTACTTC
NA	TRBV2	TRBJ1-1	TRBD1	CASSGETGLVTEAFF	TGTGCCAGCAGTGGGGAGACAGGGTTGGTGACTGAAGCTTTCTTT
NA	TRBV27	TRBJ2-1	NA	CASSLSASSYNEQFF	TGTGCCAGCAGTTTATCGGCTAGTTCGTACAATGAGCAGTTCTTC
NA	TRBV5-6	TRBJ1-5	NA	CASSLAGGGQPQHF	TGTGCCAGCAGCTTGGCCGGGGGGGGTCAGCCCCAGCATTTT
NA	TRBV6-5	TRBJ1-6	TRBD1	CASRDRGAYNSPLHF	TGTGCCAGCAGAGACAGGGGGGCCTATAATTCCCCCCTCCACTTT
NA	TRBV5-1	TRBJ1-6	NA	CASSEQGLTNSPLHF	TGCGCCAGCAGCGAACAGGGTCTCACGAATTCACCCCTCCACTTT
NA	TRBV7-2	TRBJ2-4	TRBD2	CASDISGTAKNIQYF	TGTGCCAGCGATATTAGCGGGACTGCCAAAAACATTCAGTACTTC
NA	TRBV10-2	TRBJ2-1	NA	CASSVRDEQFF	TGCGCCAGCAGTGTCAGGGATGAGCAGTTCTTC
NA	TRBV29-1	TRBJ2-3	NA	CSVDPSDTQYF	TGCAGCGTTGATCCGTCAGATACGCAGTATTTT
NA	TRBV7-9	TRBJ2-3	TRBD2	CASSPGTSGRVDTQYF	TGTGCCAGCAGCCCTGGGACTAGCGGGCGGGTAGATACGCAGTATTTT
NA	TRBV5-1	TRBJ1-3	NA	CASSRDGNTIYF	TGCGCCAGCTCTCGGGATGGAAACACCATATATTTT
once	TRBV6-5	TRBJ1-2	TRBD1	CASSPEGGAGYTF	TGTGCCAGCAGTCCTGAAGGGGGCGCTGGCTACACCTTC
NA	TRBV5-5	TRBJ1-2	NA	CASRGTGGANYGYTF	TGTGCCAGCCGGGGTACGGGCGGGGCTAACTATGGCTACACCTTC
few	TRBV6-6	TRBJ2-7	TRBD1	CASSFGDRGYEQYF	TGTGCCAGCAGCTTCGGGGACAGGGGCTACGAGCAGTACTTC